The 3 T cell receptor beta chains below all came from one sample that was sequenced in a study of lymphopenia after photon versus proton radiotherapy. Measured with immunoSEQ multiplex PCR; TCRdb has only the in-frame clones, and not every one. The table lists 15,000 to 20,000 clones, around 83% of them singletons. This sample comprised peripheral blood, obtained from a patient treated with proton-based radiotherapy. These receptors were taken from a man aged 70-80 years with pancreatic cancer.

The V call is TRBV6-6, the J call TRBJ2-3, with no clear D. V dropped 4 bases and J dropped 1 base, with 12 bases sitting between them. Germline V CDR1 and CDR2: MNHNY, SVGAGI (reference sequence). The CDR3 consists of 15 residues. In DNA form, the CDR3 reads TGTGCCAGCAGTTCTCCGCAGATAGGCACAGATACGCAGTATTTT. Its translation: CASSSPQIGTDTQYF.

The genes are TRBV27 and TRBJ1-6; no reliable D call. This CDR3 region has 15 residues. Germline CDR1 MNHEY, CDR2 SMNVEV (reference sequence). V lost 5 bases and J 7 bases, leaving 15 bases between the germline ends. CDR3 DNA: TGTGCCAGCAGTCGTACGCCTTGGGAGAATTCACCCCTCCACTTT. Its protein product is CASSRTPWENSPLHF.

V usage is TRBV10-2 and J usage is TRBJ2-2, with 9 bases matching TRBD1. Unmatched junction bases numbered 10, after V lost 10 bases and J lost 4 bases. Germline CDR1 reads WSHSY; CDR2 reads SAAADI. CDR3 length equals 15 residues. Here the CDR3 DNA reads TGCGCCACCATTAGACAGGGGGAGGGCACCGGGGAGCTGTTTTTT. Its translation: CATIRQGEGTGELFF.